Sequencing of this T cell receptor (beta chain) was carried out in a study of HIV-infected patients and healthy controls. The CDR3 totals 14 residues. The V end was cut by 5 bases, the J end by 7 bases, with 17 bases between. CDR1 is SGHTA and CDR2 is FQGNSA in the germline V gene. TCRdb re-called the 5' RACE reads through MiXCR, storing one row per CDR3 protein. This table has about 64,000 distinct CDR3 sequences, roughly 19% appearing once. What was sequenced was CD4+ T cells from blood. The clonotype comes from a human donor in good health. This chain uses TRBV7-2 with TRBJ1-1, with unresolved D. The CDR3 region has the DNA TGTGCCAGCAGCGATCGTAGCCCCCCGCTTGAAGCTTTCTTT. It yields the protein CASSDRSPPLEAFF.